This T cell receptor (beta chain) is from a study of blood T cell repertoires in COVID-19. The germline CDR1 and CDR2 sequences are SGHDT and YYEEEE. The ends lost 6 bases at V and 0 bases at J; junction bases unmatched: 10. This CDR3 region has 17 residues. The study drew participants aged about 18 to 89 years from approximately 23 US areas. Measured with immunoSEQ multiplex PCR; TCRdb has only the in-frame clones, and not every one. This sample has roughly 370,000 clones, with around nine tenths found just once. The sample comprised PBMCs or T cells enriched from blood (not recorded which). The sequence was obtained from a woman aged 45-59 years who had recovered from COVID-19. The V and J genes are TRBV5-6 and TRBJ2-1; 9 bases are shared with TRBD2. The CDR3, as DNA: TGTGCCAGCACCTGGGGTATAGCGGGGGTCTCCTACAATGAGCAGTTCTTC. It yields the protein CASTWGIAGVSYNEQFF.